A single sample gave rise to the 25 T cell receptor beta chains below, sequenced in a study of CD8+ T cells in alopecia areata (dated 2018 in TCRdb). Library preparation was by the immunoSEQ multiplex PCR assay. RNA was extracted from all samples and reverse transcribed into cDNA, which served as template for TCR sequencing. TCRdb limited this immuneACCESS table to in-frame rearrangements with V and J called. A share of clones is missing; checked studies link under half to unresolved V genes, and the rest is unexplained. The sample includes some 82,000 clones, with roughly 51% observed a single time. Together, the top ten hold 5.7% of the sample. Sequences were obtained from NKG2D-high CD8+ T cells sorted from blood. In light of the paper, this sample's cell subset or site label describes: sorted CD8+ NKG2D-high blood T cells. The origin of the receptors is a human donor with alopecia areata.

The gene calls are TRBV30 and TRBJ1-1; D gene uncertain. The CDR3 sequence is 16 residues long. V was pared by 1 base and J by 5 bases, with 20 bases between. The germline V gene has CDR1 GTSNPN and CDR2 SVGIG (reference sequence). CDR3 region: CAWSGSQTVIRTEAFF. The CDR3 DNA follows: TGTGCCTGGAGTGGTTCTCAGACGGTTATCCGAACTGAAGCTTTCTTT.

This clone was seen only a few times. The V call is TRBV10-3, the J call TRBJ2-1; D ambiguous. The CDR3 covers 13 residues. Per the germline V gene, CDR1 is ENHRY and CDR2 is SYGVKD. Deletions cut 7 bases from V and 5 bases from J, with 12 bases between. DNA for the CDR3: TGTGCCATCATAAAGGAAGGAGACAATGAGCAGTTCTTC. It codes for CAIIKEGDNEQFF.

Details on this clone: Relative to the germline gene, one junction end is altered; a read error may explain this. V gene TRBV29-1 combines with J gene TRBJ2-4; 7 bases fit TRBD2. Germline lookup yields CDR1 SQVTM and CDR2 ANQGSEA. This CDR3 has 14 amino acids. The CDR3 DNA is TGCAGCGTTGAGGGGGGGACGACCAAAAACATTCAGTGCTTC. This gives the protein CSVEGGTTKNIQCF.

V is TRBV15 and J is TRBJ2-7, with 7 bases aligning to TRBD2. Germline CDR1 LNHNV, CDR2 YYDKDF (reference sequence). Trimming removed 3 bases from V and 0 bases from J; junction bases left unmatched: 2. CDR3 length: 14 residues. The CDR3 DNA follows: TGTGCCACCAGCAGTGCGGGGGACTCCTACGAGCAGTACTTC. Its protein is CATSSAGDSYEQYF.

The chain recombines TRBV7-9 with TRBJ1-5; 7 bases fit TRBD1. The CDR3 contains 14 residues. With 5 bases clipped from V and 5 bases from J, the junction kept 6 bases outside the gene matches. CDR1 is SEHNR and CDR2 is FQNEAQ in the germline V gene (reference sequence). CDR3 sequence: CASSLTGQDQPQHF. For the CDR3, the DNA is TGTGCCAGCAGCCTAACTGGACAGGATCAGCCCCAGCATTTT.

CDR3 DNA sequence: TGCAGCGTTGATCGGGACGGGGAGCTGTTTTTT. Translating gives CSVDRDGELFF. The chain recombines TRBV29-1 with TRBJ2-2; D is possibly TRBD2 (5 bases). The CDR3 extends over 11 amino acids. Germline-derived CDR1 and CDR2 are SQVTM and ANQGSEA. Trimming left V 3 bases short and J 7 bases short, with 6 bases between.

The chain employs TRBV4-1 and TRBJ1-2; no firm D call. Germline V gene lookup returns CDR1 MGHRA and CDR2 YSYEKL. Trimming took 1 base from V and 7 from J, leaving 13 bases between them. The CDR3 contains 14 residues. The CDR3 region is CASSQVLTDAGYTF. The CDR3 coding sequence is TGCGCCAGCAGCCAAGTCTTGACGGACGCTGGCTACACCTTC.

This clone was seen a handful of times. The V and J genes are TRBV7-2 and TRBJ2-7, with 7 positions matching TRBD2. Germline trimming cut 6 bases from V and 4 bases from J; bases unmatched to any gene: 15. CDR3 size: 16 residues. Germline V gives CDR1 SGHTA, CDR2 FQGNSA. CDR3 region: CASSSHRGLAGYEQYF. CDR3 nucleotides: TGTGCCAGCAGTTCCCACCGGGGGTTAGCGGGTTACGAGCAGTACTTC.

This clone was seen a handful of times. The chain has TRBV13 and TRBJ2-3; D gene unclear. In germline, CDR1 is PRHDT, CDR2 FYEKMQ (reference sequence). The V gene lost 3 bases and the J gene lost 2 bases, with 6 bases spanning the gap. The CDR3 is 13 amino acids. The CDR3 bases are TGTGCCAGCAGCTTGGGCAACACAGATACGCAGTATTTT. Its protein is CASSLGNTDTQYF.

The chain employs TRBV20-1 and TRBJ2-3; no clear D. Germline loops: CDR1 DFQATT, CDR2 SNEGSKA (reference sequence). The CDR3 contains 9 residues. The V end was cut by 4 bases, the J end by 13 bases, with 9 bases between. For the CDR3, the DNA is TGCAGTGCTAAAGTAGAAGAGTATTTT. As protein: CSAKVEEYF.

This chain links TRBV5-6 with TRBJ2-7, with D possibly matching TRBD2 (5 bases). V gave up 3 bases and J gave up 7 bases, with 14 bases separating them. The germline V gene encodes CDR1 SGHDT and CDR2 YYEEEE. This CDR3 spans 13 amino acids. CDR3 coding DNA: TGTGCCAGCAGCTCGGACTCCCGGAGGGAGCAGTACTTC. Its protein product is CASSSDSRREQYF.

CDR3 sequence: CASSLDPAGGTGELFF. The CDR3 DNA reads as TGCGCCAGCAGCTTGGACCCGGCGGGGGGGACCGGGGAGCTGTTTTTT. This chain connects TRBV5-1 to TRBJ2-2; TRBD2 agrees at 9 bases. Looked up from germline, CDR1 is SGHRS and CDR2 is YFSETQ. With 0 bases clipped from V and 5 bases from J, the junction kept 5 bases outside the gene matches. This CDR3 has 16 residues.

This clone has only one observation. The chain recombines TRBV5-6 with TRBJ2-7; possibly TRBD1 for D (5 bases). Trimming removed 0 bases from V and 3 bases from J, with 10 bases in between. In germline, CDR1 is SGHDT, CDR2 YYEEEE. The length of the CDR3 is 14 residues. CDR3 in DNA: TGTGCCAGCAGCTTGGGGGGCTCAGGCTACGAGCAGTACTTC. Protein product: CASSLGGSGYEQYF.

The chain combines TRBV27 with TRBJ2-7; 7 bases match TRBD1. The CDR3 sequence is 12 residues long. V was pared by 3 bases and J by 6 bases, with 2 bases of the junction left unmatched. The V gene's germline CDR1 is MNHEY and CDR2 SMNVEV (reference sequence). The CDR3 reads CASSLTGFEQYF. CDR3 DNA sequence: TGTGCCAGCAGTTTGACAGGGTTCGAGCAGTACTTC.

The chain uses TRBV10-2 and TRBJ2-5; TRBD2 agrees at 9 bases. After removal of 7 bases from V and 5 bases from J, the junction contained 14 bases not matched to a gene. The length of the CDR3 is 16 residues. CDR1 and CDR2 (germline): WSHSY, SAAADI. The CDR3 nucleotides are TGCGCCAGCACGGGGAGTCCGGGACTAGCTTCGGAGACCCAGTACTTC. This codes for CASTGSPGLASETQYF.

The chain joins TRBV29-1 to TRBJ1-2, with 10 bases fitting TRBD1. The ends lost 0 bases at V and 3 bases at J; junction bases unmatched: 7. The CDR3 runs to 16 residues. Germline V gives CDR1 SQVTM, CDR2 ANQGSEA. The CDR3 coding sequence is TGCAGCGTTGAAGATCCTGGGACAGGGGAGGACTATGGCTACACCTTC. It is translated as CSVEDPGTGEDYGYTF.

V usage is TRBV5-1 and J usage is TRBJ2-4; D is unclear. Germline CDR1 and CDR2: SGHRS and YFSETQ. Trimming removed 3 bases at V and 0 bases at J, with 16 bases between. The CDR3 covers 17 residues. The CDR3 reads CASSSSADTLAKNIQYF. The CDR3 DNA sequence: TGCGCCAGCAGCTCGTCGGCCGATACCCTAGCCAAAAACATTCAGTACTTC.

Only a few counts were recorded for this clone. V gene TRBV28 combines with J gene TRBJ2-7; D might be TRBD2 (6 bases). The CDR3 length is 17 residues. Germline CDR1 reads MDHEN; CDR2 reads SYDVKM. V was trimmed by 1 base and J by 2 bases, leaving 18 bases between them. CDR3 DNA sequence: TGTGCCAGCAGTTTATCCCTATTGTGGGGGGATACCTACGAGCAGTACTTC. Its translation: CASSLSLLWGDTYEQYF.

The V gene is TRBV29-1, the J gene TRBJ2-3; D remains ambiguous. The germline V gene has CDR1 SQVTM and CDR2 ANQGSEA. The CDR3 spans 11 residues. Trimming left V 3 bases short and J 0 bases short, with 1 base between. This CDR3 reads CSVDSTDTQYF. CDR3 coding DNA: TGCAGCGTTGACAGCACAGATACGCAGTATTTT.

The chain couples TRBV29-1 to TRBJ2-2; 9 bases align to TRBD2. The length of the CDR3 is 14 residues. With 3 bases clipped from V and 3 bases from J, the junction kept 2 bases outside the gene matches. CDR1 is SQVTM and CDR2 is ANQGSEA in the germline V gene. The CDR3: CSVEASGDTGELFF. Here the CDR3 DNA reads TGCAGCGTTGAGGCTAGCGGGGACACCGGGGAGCTGTTTTTT.

V is TRBV11-2 and J is TRBJ2-5; D is uncertain. Germline CDR1 is SGHAT and CDR2 is FQNNGV. V was cut by 3 bases and J by 2 bases, with 7 bases left in between. The CDR3 has 13 residues. CDR3 loop: CASSLFSQETQYF. For the CDR3, the DNA is TGTGCCAGCAGCTTGTTTAGTCAAGAGACCCAGTACTTC.

This clone appeared a few times. The chain links TRBV30 to TRBJ2-7, with D perhaps being TRBD1 or TRBD2 (5 bases each). This CDR3 spans 13 amino acids. V lost 3 bases and J lost 0, with 9 bases in between. The germline gives CDR1 GTSNPN, CDR2 SVGIG (reference sequence). CDR3 nucleotide sequence: TGTGCCTGGAGGGAGGACAACTCCTACGAGCAGTACTTC. It encodes CAWREDNSYEQYF.

The chain couples TRBV10-3 to TRBJ2-3, with D possibly TRBD2 on 6 matching bases. In germline, CDR1 is ENHRY, CDR2 SYGVKD. With 6 bases removed from V and 5 bases from J, the gap between germline ends came to 9 bases. The CDR3 is 12 residues long. CDR3 nucleotide sequence: TGTGCCATCAGACCGGAGGGAGATACGCAGTATTTT. This translates into CAIRPEGDTQYF.

This sequence joins TRBV7-9 and TRBJ2-5; 9 bases fit TRBD1. V shed 1 base and J 1 base; nucleotides not matched to a gene: 4. This CDR3 contains 16 residues. CDR1 is SEHNR, CDR2 FQNEAQ, per germline (reference sequence). CDR3: CASSLEPTGGQETQYF. The CDR3 region has the DNA TGTGCCAGCAGCTTAGAACCGACAGGGGGCCAAGAGACCCAGTACTTC.

As regards this clone: Other nucleotide sequences in the sample specify the same CDR3. The chain has TRBV29-1 and TRBJ2-7; TRBD2 aligns across 8 bases. The junction had 3 bases not matched to a gene; V was cut back by 4 bases and J by 1 base. There are 13 residues in the CDR3. Germline V gives CDR1 SQVTM, CDR2 ANQGSEA. CDR3 sequence: CSVGAGGSYEQYF. The DNA for the CDR3 is TGCAGCGTTGGGGCGGGAGGTTCCTACGAGCAGTACTTC.